These 3 T cell receptor beta chains share one sample of origin, sequenced in a study of T cell responses to AZD1222 COVID-19 vaccine. TCRdb's table, derived via immunoSEQ multiplex PCR, lists solely in-frame clones and lacks some. The table records 150,000 or so clones, over 75% of them present only once. Sequencing used peripheral blood, obtained on day 0 of AZD1222 vaccination. Receptors were obtained from an adult in good health.

This chain links TRBV5-4 with TRBJ2-1, with TRBD2 identical over 11 bases. Germline V CDR1 and CDR2: SGHNT, YYREEE (reference sequence). V lost 4 bases and J lost 7; bases outside the gene matches: 4. The CDR3 is 14 amino acids. The CDR3 is CASSPGLAVNEQFF. For the CDR3, the DNA is TGTGCCAGCAGCCCGGGACTAGCGGTAAATGAGCAGTTCTTC.

The V and J genes are TRBV25-1 and TRBJ2-2, with no clear D. Germline CDR1 reads MGHDK; CDR2 reads SYGVNS. V was trimmed by 3 bases and J by 3 bases, leaving 8 bases between them. The CDR3 totals 14 residues. The CDR3 bases are TGTGCCAGCAGTGACCCCTCCCACACCGGGGAGCTGTTTTTT. Amino acid sequence: CASSDPSHTGELFF.

The rearrangement uses TRBV6-5 and TRBJ1-1, with 7 nucleotides matching TRBD1. The CDR3 consists of 14 residues. The junction had 8 bases not matched to a gene; V was cut back by 7 bases and J by 3 bases. In germline, CDR1 is MNHEY, CDR2 SVGAGI. This CDR3 is CASTGQREDTEAFF. The DNA for the CDR3 is TGTGCCAGCACGGGACAGAGGGAGGACACTGAAGCTTTCTTT.